In its sample, the clone carrying this TCR beta chain was seen a few times. The antigen is undetermined. This specimen comes from a study of T cell responses to AZD1222 COVID-19 vaccine. Study-level points and caveats: Nearly half of spike-specific TCRs reportedly go after variant regions that carry no mutations. Across the whole spike, CD4 TCRs peaked at regions 160-218 and 743-854.

This CDR3 is built from 16 residues. V dropped 1 base and J dropped 4 bases, with 16 bases sitting between them. Per the germline V gene, CDR1 is SGHTA and CDR2 is FQGTGA. The data were produced by immunoSEQ multiplex PCR, yet TCRdb's version contains in-frame clones alone and is incomplete. The table includes approximately 150,000 clones, roughly 87% detected once. V is TRBV7-3 and J is TRBJ1-1; D gene unclear. Material: peripheral blood, obtained on day 0 of AZD1222 vaccination. This TCR was recovered from an adult in good health. The CDR3 here is CASSLMLPGRGTEAFF. In DNA, the CDR3 is TGTGCCAGCAGCTTAATGCTCCCGGGCCGTGGCACTGAAGCTTTCTTT.